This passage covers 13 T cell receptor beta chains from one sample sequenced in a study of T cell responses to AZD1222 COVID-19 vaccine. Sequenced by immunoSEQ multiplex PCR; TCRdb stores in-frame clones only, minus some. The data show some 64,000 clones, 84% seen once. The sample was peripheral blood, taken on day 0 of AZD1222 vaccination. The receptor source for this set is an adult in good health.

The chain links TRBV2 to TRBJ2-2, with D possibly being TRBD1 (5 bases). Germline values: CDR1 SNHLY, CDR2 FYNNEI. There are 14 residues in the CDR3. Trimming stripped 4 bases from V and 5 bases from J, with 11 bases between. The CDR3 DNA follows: TGTGCCAGCAGTGGGACACCCATTACCGGGGAGCTGTTTTTT. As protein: CASSGTPITGELFF. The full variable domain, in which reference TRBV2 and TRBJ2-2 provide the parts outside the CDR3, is EPEVTQTPSHQVTQMGQEVILRCVPISNHLYFYWYRQILGQKVEFLVSFYNNEISEKSEIFDDQFSVERPDGSNFTLKIRSTKLEDSAMYFCASSGTPITGELFFGEGSRLTVL.

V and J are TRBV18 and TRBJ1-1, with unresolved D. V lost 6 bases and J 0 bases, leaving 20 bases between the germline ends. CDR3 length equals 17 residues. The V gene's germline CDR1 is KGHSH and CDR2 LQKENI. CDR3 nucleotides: TGTGCCAGCTCCCCATTAGTGGGCAACGGGGTGAACACTGAAGCTTTCTTT. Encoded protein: CASSPLVGNGVNTEAFF.

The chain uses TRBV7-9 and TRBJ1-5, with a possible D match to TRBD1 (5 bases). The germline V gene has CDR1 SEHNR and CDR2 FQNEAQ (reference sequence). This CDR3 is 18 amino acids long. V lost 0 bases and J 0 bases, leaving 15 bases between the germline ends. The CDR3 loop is CASSLAGGIPYSNQPQHF. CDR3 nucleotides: TGTGCCAGCAGCTTAGCGGGGGGAATACCTTATAGCAATCAGCCCCAGCATTTT.

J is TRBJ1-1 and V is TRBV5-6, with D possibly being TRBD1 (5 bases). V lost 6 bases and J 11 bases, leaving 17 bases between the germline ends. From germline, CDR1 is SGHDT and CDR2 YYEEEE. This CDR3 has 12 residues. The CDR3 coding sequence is TGTGCCAGCACCTCAGTGGGGCAAGGGGCTTTCTTT. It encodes CASTSVGQGAFF.

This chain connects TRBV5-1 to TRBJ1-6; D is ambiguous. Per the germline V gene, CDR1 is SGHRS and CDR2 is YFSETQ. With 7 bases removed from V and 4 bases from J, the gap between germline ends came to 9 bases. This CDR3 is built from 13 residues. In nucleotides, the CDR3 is TGCGCCAGCGGGGAACAGTATAATTCACCCCTCCACTTT. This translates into CASGEQYNSPLHF.

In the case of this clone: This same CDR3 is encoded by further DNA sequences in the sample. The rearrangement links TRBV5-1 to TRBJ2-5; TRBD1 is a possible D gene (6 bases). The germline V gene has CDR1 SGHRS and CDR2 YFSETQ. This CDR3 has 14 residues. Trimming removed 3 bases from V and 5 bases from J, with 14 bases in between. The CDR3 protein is CASSWAQGSETQYF. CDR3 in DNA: TGCGCCAGCAGCTGGGCCCAGGGGTCGGAGACCCAGTACTTC.

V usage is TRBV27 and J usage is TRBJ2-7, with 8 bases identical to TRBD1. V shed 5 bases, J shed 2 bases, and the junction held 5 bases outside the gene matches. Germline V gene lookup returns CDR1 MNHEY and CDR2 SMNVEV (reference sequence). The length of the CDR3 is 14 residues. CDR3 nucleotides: TGTGCCAGCAGTAAAGGACAGGGAACCTACGAGCAGTACTTC. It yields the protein CASSKGQGTYEQYF.

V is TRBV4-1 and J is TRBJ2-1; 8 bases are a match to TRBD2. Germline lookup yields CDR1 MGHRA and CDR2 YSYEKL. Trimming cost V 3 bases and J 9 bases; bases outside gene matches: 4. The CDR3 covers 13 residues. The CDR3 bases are TGCGCCAGCAGCCAGAGAAGCGGGGGTGAGCAGTTCTTC. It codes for CASSQRSGGEQFF.

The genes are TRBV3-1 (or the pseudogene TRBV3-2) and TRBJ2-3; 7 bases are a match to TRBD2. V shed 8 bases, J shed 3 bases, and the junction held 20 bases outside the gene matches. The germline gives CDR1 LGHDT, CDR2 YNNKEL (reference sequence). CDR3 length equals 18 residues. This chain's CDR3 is CASEGFGGPPRGTDTQYF. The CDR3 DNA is TGTGCCAGCGAGGGGTTTGGGGGACCCCCGCGGGGGACAGATACGCAGTATTTT.

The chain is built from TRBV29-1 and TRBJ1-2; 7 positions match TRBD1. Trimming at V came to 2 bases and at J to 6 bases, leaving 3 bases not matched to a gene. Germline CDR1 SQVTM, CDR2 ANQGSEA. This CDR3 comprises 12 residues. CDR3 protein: CSVETQGHGYTF. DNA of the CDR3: TGCAGCGTTGAAACACAGGGGCATGGCTACACCTTC.

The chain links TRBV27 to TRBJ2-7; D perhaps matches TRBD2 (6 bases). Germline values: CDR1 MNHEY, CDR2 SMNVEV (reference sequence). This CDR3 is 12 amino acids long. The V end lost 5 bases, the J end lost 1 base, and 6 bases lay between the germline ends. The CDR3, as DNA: TGTGCCAGCAGTCGGGGGTCCTACGAGCAGTACTTC. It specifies CASSRGSYEQYF.

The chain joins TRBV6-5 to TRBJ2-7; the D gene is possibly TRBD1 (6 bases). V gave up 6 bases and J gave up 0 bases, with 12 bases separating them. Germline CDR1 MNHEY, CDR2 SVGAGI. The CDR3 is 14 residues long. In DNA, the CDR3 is TGTGCCAGCAGCACGGACAGCGACTCCTACGAGCAGTACTTC. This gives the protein CASSTDSDSYEQYF.

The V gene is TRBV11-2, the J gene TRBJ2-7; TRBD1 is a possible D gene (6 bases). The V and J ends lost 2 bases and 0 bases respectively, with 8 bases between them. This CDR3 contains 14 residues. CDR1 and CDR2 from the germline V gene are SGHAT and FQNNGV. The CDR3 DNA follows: TGTGCCAGCAGCTTAAACAGGGACTCCTACGAGCAGTACTTC. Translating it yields CASSLNRDSYEQYF.